Included here is one T cell receptor beta chain sequence, with context. CDR3 size: 13 residues. CDR1 is GTSNPN and CDR2 is SVGIG in the germline V gene (reference sequence). V lost 6 bases, J lost 4 bases, and 15 bases lay in between. These data originate in a study of patients and donors after allogeneic stem cell transplantation. TCRdb analysed the RT-PCR reads with MiXCR anew, one entry per CDR3 protein. The sample shows 150,000 to 200,000 distinct CDR3 sequences, 41% of them seen only once. The source of this sequence is a human donor who was either an allogeneic HSCT recipient or a stem cell or donor lymphocyte infusion donor (not recorded which). It is not recorded whose cells these are; they may come from a transplant donor. The chain is built from TRBV30 and TRBJ1-2; TRBD1 might be the D (5 bases). The material sequenced was blood, either unsorted or a sorted T cell fraction (not recorded which). In nucleotides, the CDR3 is TGTGCCTGTGGGGCGTTCGGTACCTATGGCTACACCTTC. This codes for CACGAFGTYGYTF.